The sequence of this T cell receptor (beta chain) was determined in a study of cytomegalovirus exposure and HLA in healthy donors (dated by TCRdb to 2016 to 2017). Study-level background: In an earlier analysis of approximately 500 of the donors, 250 to 350 Gb of sequence data and some 100 million unique TCR beta sequences from roughly 180 million T cells were reported. About 330 gigabases of sequencing data and approximately 91 million unique TCR sequences made up an early release that covered about 640 HLA-typed donors. Of the 350 to 450 genotyped donors, 65% to 90% fell in the genetic ancestry cluster associated with self-reported Caucasian donors. The study aimed to test whether signatures of past pathogen exposure could be identified by cataloging public T cell receptors. The T cell repertoires of 666 subjects were profiled by immunosequencing and related to cytomegalovirus serostatus. Along with the roughly 710-subject first cohort, a separate validation cohort of approximately 110 different subjects was used. To predict cytomegalovirus infection status, the study brought together high-throughput TCR immunosequencing, statistical association of individual TCRs with disease status, and machine learning. In a later analysis, previously published TCR beta repertoires from 666 donors were re-analyzed and high-resolution HLA genotyping was added so that TCR occurrence patterns could be studied. Rather than using new phenotypic data, the later analysis identified candidate immune exposures from TCR beta sequences and from how often those sequences occurred across donors. An earlier analysis of some 500 of the donors applied high-throughput TCR beta sequencing to assess whether each TCR beta V gene segment acted as functional or pseudogenic. Donor age, sex, ethnicity and CMV serostatus were collected together with the repertoire data. A later genetic analysis used genome-wide SNP genotypes for about 55% of the 666 donors, treating that subset as a discovery cohort. Every repertoire in the discovery cohort had been generated on one and the same sequencing platform. Class I and class II HLA loci were covered by the typing at four-digit resolution. Typing coverage varied by locus: 629-630 donors for A, B, C, DRB1 and DQB1; approximately 500 for DQA1; around 570 for DPA1; approximately 490 for DPB1. Four to six DR-DQ haplotypes were handled as single units for association and clustering, since linkage in the cohort was strong. Among approximately 370 genotyped donors of the cohort, an average of about 220,000 unique TCR beta nucleotide sequences was sequenced per donor, of which 15% to 20% were non-productive.

Library creation used the immunoSEQ multiplex PCR assay. For the multiplex PCR, a mixture combining 60 forward primers for TCR Vbeta segments and 13 reverse primers for TCR Jbeta segments was used. Amplification of the CDR3 region of rearranged TCR beta genes was performed with a multiplex PCR assay on genomic DNA. On the Illumina HiSeq System, the amplified TCR beta libraries were sequenced as 87-base-pair reads. Per the original workflow: A later analysis counted approximately 76 million unique TCR beta chains across the 666 repertoires, and about 10 million of these chains were shared by at least two donors. A nearest-neighbor algorithm error-corrected the raw reads and collapsed the reads into unique sequences, merging closely related sequences to remove PCR and sequencing errors. CDR3 sequences were aligned to IMGT reference sequences to assign V, D and J gene segments. For a sequence to be retained, a match of at least six nucleotides was required to both a V gene segment and a J gene segment. Rearrangements were classified as productive when the CDR3 lacked stop codons and remained in frame with V and J, and all other rearrangements were classified as non-productive. Following IMGT convention, CDR3 was defined as the stretch from the second conserved V-encoded cysteine up to the conserved J-encoded phenylalanine. The earlier analysis of 500 to 600 of the donors excluded sequences that lacked an unambiguous match to a single V gene segment. In an earlier analysis of 587 of the donors, V segments were called functional above 56.7% productive rearrangements and were called segregating when the between-donor standard deviation exceeded 5%. A statistical classification framework was built to diagnose cytomegalovirus status from the catalog of TCR beta chain sequences. In a later analysis, TCR nucleotide sequences were compared against IMGT/GENE-DB human TR gene sequences so that V and J genes could be assigned. The TCRdist pipeline was used in a later analysis to assign CDR3 sequences and most-parsimonious VDJ recombination scenarios. In a later analysis, every TCR beta chain was defined by the combination of its CDR3 amino acid sequence and its V-gene family, and reads without a unique V-gene family were dropped. As a way to deal with suspected cross-contamination and a sequencing artifact, a later analysis dropped 450 to 700 nucleotide sequences that were highly shared and had low generation probability. In a later analysis, a clonal expansion index was calculated for each public chain from normalized within-repertoire ranks of inferred template counts. A later analysis computed generation probabilities with a VDJ recombination model fitted to out-of-frame rearrangements, and checked the results against IGoR. Hypergeometric tests were used in a later analysis to score TCR-TCR, TCR-HLA and TCR-CMV co-occurrence, with a repertoire-size bias correction applied to the TCR pairs. To estimate false discovery rates, a later analysis permuted the HLA or CMV assignments 20 times. A later analysis grouped co-occurring TCRs with DBSCAN, adding TCRdist sequence similarity when clustering within HLA-allele-positive subsets. Repertoires with fewer than 30,000 or more than 120,000 public chains, plus five repertoires with anomalous nucleotide sharing, were excluded from co-occurrence clustering. TCRdb holds this immuneACCESS table with in-frame rearrangements only. Some clones are missing; in checked studies, unresolved V genes explain under half, and the rest has no known cause. V and J calls and clone size are those listed in that table; D and trimming were worked out from the DNA. This sample has around 120,000 clones in its table, and 65% to 80% of those were observed once. Around 28% of the sample is held by the ten biggest clonotypes.

The cohort was made up of around 720 healthy bone marrow donors. All cohort members were sampled while nominally healthy, although unrecorded immune exposures were likely present. The donor tested CMV seropositive, placing the donor among the 290 or so seropositive members of the cohort. A peripheral blood sample was provided by each donor, and peripheral blood mononuclear cells were used for TCR beta sequencing. The Qiagen DNeasy Blood Extraction Kit was used to extract genomic DNA from the blood cell samples. For this clone: It lacks a known antigen. It has no much larger one-base neighbor in the sample; base qualities were not kept.

General study outcomes and caveats: Compared with the roughly 600-donor mean, donors in an Asian-associated ancestry cluster had fewer N-insertions in productive TCRs, according to a later genetic analysis. Because HLA typing was missing for some donors at each locus, association tests included only the typed subset. An earlier analysis of around 540 of the donors showed that most TCR beta V segments appeared in productive rearrangements either about 87% or about 30% of the time, which broadly matched IMGT annotations. A further reported finding was that TCR beta sequences accurately predicted the HLA-A and HLA-B alleles for most subjects in the first cohort. In a later analysis, the rate of TCR association differed among HLA loci, with DRB1 alleles having the most associated TCRs and HLA-C alleles having the fewest. Because the 87-base-pair reads could not distinguish some IMGT-functional V segments, including TRBV6-2 and TRBV6-3, those segments were excluded. Immune exposure information for the cohort was limited to CMV serostatus. This cohort had only TCR beta chains sequenced, and the lack of alpha or paired-chain data limited which features could be detected. A later analysis found that most CMV-associated TCR beta chains appeared HLA-restricted, with HLA associations seemingly driven largely by CMV exposure. In a later analysis, 15,000 to 20,000 TCR beta sequences were associated with specific HLA alleles at a false discovery rate of 0.05. The earlier analysis of 587 of the donors excluded over 15 rarely observed V segments, including chromosome 9 orphons, because counts were too low. Most TCR sequences were observed very rarely across donors, whereas some public TCRs were present in many individuals. In a later analysis, HLA-associated TCR beta chains were found to be more clonally expanded and to have lower generation probabilities than equally common non-associated chains. Assigning TCR associations to individual alleles was difficult when HLA alleles, especially DR and DQ, strongly co-occurred. Sequencing depth was assumed to be roughly uniform across donors in the presence/absence analyses, though that assumption may not hold. V-gene and J-gene trimming of TCR beta chains was associated with a missense DCLRE1C variant in a later genetic analysis, and the association was replicated in an independent cohort. In vitro tests confirmed that a few of the cytomegalovirus-associated TCR beta chains recognize cytomegalovirus antigens. A later analysis reported that several top co-occurrence clusters appeared linked to parvovirus B19, influenza, CMV and Epstein-Barr virus. In the study, some 160 TCR beta chains were listed as associated with cytomegalovirus. The sequencing pipeline was judged likely to have produced a cluster of highly shared sequence variants as a technical artifact. Linkage disequilibrium might explain the correlated functional status among segregating V segments, but an unknown experimental factor could not be ruled out. The classifier was reported to diagnose cytomegalovirus status with high specificity and sensitivity in both the original cohort and the validation cohort. It was suggested by the authors that the approach could potentially be generalized to other disease states and immunological phenotypes.

A distance of 9 bases separates the germline ends of V and J, which lose 7 bases and 1 base respectively. CDR1 and CDR2 were assigned from the germline V gene as WSHSY and SAAADI. Inclusive of the bounding cysteine and phenylalanine, the CDR3 is 13 residues long. Only the CDR3 portion is preserved as DNA: 39 bases, with reading frame beginning at the first base. The sample consisted of PBMCs. This TCR was recovered from a man in his fifties or sixties in good health and CMV-seropositive. In this chain, TRBV10-2 is recombined with TRBJ2-3, with a tentative D gene TRBD1 over 6 matching bases. For the CDR3, the sequence is CASTGHGTDTQYF. In nucleotides, the sequence is TGCGCCAGCACGGGACATGGCACAGATACGCAGTATTTT.